This T cell receptor beta chain emerged from a study of blood T cells in healthy people across ages. Study results and caveats: Relative to aged donors, long-lived donors carried more naive CD4+ cells and displayed higher diversity.

A J-beta primer mix and a sample-barcoded 5' primer were used in a second PCR of roughly 6 to 11 cycles. Each cDNA molecule carried a tag from a template-switch adaptor that contained 12 random nucleotides. TCRdb re-analysed the 5' RACE reads in MiXCR, keeping a single row per CDR3 protein. The data contain over a million distinct CDR3 sequences, 40% to 50% of them singletons. Trimming removed 1 base at V and 8 bases at J, with 18 bases between. Germline CDR1 DFQATT, CDR2 SNEGSKA (reference sequence). CDR3 length equals 15 residues. Note on this clonotype: What it binds is not known.

Peripheral blood samples of roughly 10 milliliters were drawn from each donor. J is TRBJ2-1 and V is TRBV20-1; possibly TRBD1 for D (5 bases). The sequence came from a woman aged 55-69 years in good health. The specimen sequenced was blood. The CDR3 sequence: CSARGGAGHWDEQFF. The CDR3 nucleotides are TGCAGTGCTAGAGGTGGGGCAGGGCATTGGGATGAGCAGTTCTTC.